Listed below are T cell receptor beta chains from one sample, sequenced in a study of Ad26.COV2.S vaccination and SARS-CoV-2 variants. Libraries were prepared by immunoSEQ multiplex PCR; TCRdb keeps only in-frame clonotypes and omits some of them. The sample records roughly 150,000 clones, roughly 89% being singletons. This material consisted of peripheral blood, taken after recovery from COVID-19. These receptors were collected from a human donor who had recovered from COVID-19. Each CDR3 is given with its conserved first and last residue. The D gene is left open where the match is weak. Expanded clones get a size class; other rows say once, few or many, or leave the size out.

DNA	CDR3	size	length	D	V	J
TGTGCCAGCGGCGGCGGCGGATATACGCAGTATTTT	CASGGGGYTQYF	-	12	-	TRBV7-2	TRBJ2-3
TGTGCCAGCAGCTTAGCCCAGGCCAACACCATATATTTT	CASSLAQANTIYF	few	13	-	TRBV7-2	TRBJ1-3
TGTGCCAGCAGTGAAGGAACCGCAGATACGCAGTATTTT	CASSEGTADTQYF	-	13	-	TRBV2	TRBJ2-3
TGCAGCGCCGGGAGAGGTAGGCAGGTGTACGAGCAGTACTTC	CSAGRGRQVYEQYF	-	14	-	TRBV29-1	TRBJ2-7
TGTGCCAGCAGTTTAAGGGCAGCATACCTCTACGAGCAGTACTTC	CASSLRAAYLYEQYF	-	15	-	TRBV28	TRBJ2-7
TGTGCCACCCCAGGTCCGGGGGGCGACAGTGTTGAGCAGTTCTTC	CATPGPGGDSVEQFF	-	15	-	TRBV7-9	TRBJ2-1
TGTGCCAGCAGCTTAGCCCATTGGCCGAGAGGTACGCAGTATTTT	CASSLAHWPRGTQYF	-	15	-	TRBV7-2	TRBJ2-3
TGTGCCATCAGTCCCTACGAGCAGTACTTC	CAISPYEQYF	-	10	-	TRBV10-3	TRBJ2-7
TGTGCCAGCAGTGATTCAGGTGGGGCCAATCAGCCCCAGCATTTT	CASSDSGGANQPQHF	-	15	-	TRBV2	TRBJ1-5
TGCGCCAGCAGTCAAGCCGGGACAGGGCATGGCTACACCTTC	CASSQAGTGHGYTF	-	14	TRBD1	TRBV5-1	TRBJ1-2
TGTGCCAGCAGTGAAAGAGGGACAGGGGACACTGAAGCTTTCTTT	CASSERGTGDTEAFF	few	15	TRBD1	TRBV25-1	TRBJ1-1
TGTGCCAGCAGTGAGAGGGACAGGGGCGGCTACACCTTC	CASSERDRGGYTF	many	13	TRBD1	TRBV2	TRBJ1-2
TGTGCCAGCAGCGTAGATGGCGCGACTGGGACCTACGAGCAGTACTTC	CASSVDGATGTYEQYF	few	16	-	TRBV9	TRBJ2-7
TGTGCCAGCAGCCTCGGGACAGGGGGTAACTATGGCTACACCTTC	CASSLGTGGNYGYTF	-	15	TRBD1	TRBV6-6	TRBJ1-2
TGTGCCAGCAGCCTCTTAGGGACACAAAACACCGGGGAGCTGTTTTTT	CASSLLGTQNTGELFF	-	16	-	TRBV11-2	TRBJ2-2
TGTGCCAGCAGTTACTCTTTTGGGCAGATGAACACTGAAGCTTTCTTT	CASSYSFGQMNTEAFF	-	16	-	TRBV6-2/TRBV6-3	TRBJ1-1
TGTGCCAGCTCACCAGTTCTAGTATGGGGTAATGAGCAGTTCTTC	CASSPVLVWGNEQFF	once	15	-	TRBV18	TRBJ2-1
TGTGCCGGACACGGAAATAACTATGGCTACACCTTC	CAGHGNNYGYTF	few	12	-	TRBV28	TRBJ1-2
TGTGCCAGCAGCTTAGCGGGGAGTCTGGGACAAGAGACCCAGTACTTC	CASSLAGSLGQETQYF	few	16	-	TRBV7-9	TRBJ2-5
TGTGCCAGCAGCTTGGTGGGGGTTTGGGAAAGCTCCTACAATGAGCAGTTCTTC	CASSLVGVWESSYNEQFF	-	18	-	TRBV5-6	TRBJ2-1
TGTGCCAGCAGCTTGACTAGGGGGGCAGATACGCAGTATTTT	CASSLTRGADTQYF	-	14	-	TRBV11-2	TRBJ2-3
TGTGCCAGCTCGGACAGGGCGGGTGGGGCCAACGTCCTGACTTTC	CASSDRAGGANVLTF	-	15	TRBD1	TRBV27	TRBJ2-6
TGTGCCAGCTCATCTTCGGACAGGGTGGCCTACAATGAGCAGTTCTTC	CASSSSDRVAYNEQFF	-	16	TRBD1	TRBV18	TRBJ2-1
TGTGCCAGCTCACCGGGTGGCCCTGGGGCCAACGTCCTGACTTTC	CASSPGGPGANVLTF	-	15	-	TRBV18	TRBJ2-6
TGTGCCAGCAGCTTGAAGGCTAGCACAGATACGCAGTATTTT	CASSLKASTDTQYF	-	14	-	TRBV5-4	TRBJ2-3
TGTGCCAGCAGTTACAGGTCCTACAATGAGCAGTTCTTC	CASSYRSYNEQFF	-	13	-	TRBV6-6	TRBJ2-1
TGTGCCACTACCGGGGGGGGGTCCTACGAGCAGTACTTC	CATTGGGSYEQYF	-	13	TRBD2	TRBV19	TRBJ2-7
TGTGCCAGCAGTTTGGGCGGGTCGAAGGCCCAGTACTTC	CASSLGGSKAQYF	-	13	-	TRBV12-3/TRBV12-4	TRBJ2-5
TGTGCCAGCAGTTACTCGAGACCTTTGAGCTCCTACGAGCAGTACTTC	CASSYSRPLSSYEQYF	-	16	-	TRBV6-5	TRBJ2-7
TGCGCCAGCAGCCAAGACAGGCCTAGCACAGATACGCAGTATTTT	CASSQDRPSTDTQYF	-	15	-	TRBV4-3	TRBJ2-3
TGCGCCAGCAGCCTACGATACTCAGGGGACGAGCAGTACTTC	CASSLRYSGDEQYF	-	14	-	TRBV5-1	TRBJ2-7
TGTGCCAGCAGTTACGTGGTCTGGGCATTCCACGAGCAGTACTTC	CASSYVVWAFHEQYF	-	15	-	TRBV6-5	TRBJ2-7
TGTGCCAGTAGTCCCCGACAGGGGCGGACTGAAGCTTTCTTT	CASSPRQGRTEAFF	-	14	TRBD1	TRBV19	TRBJ1-1
TGTGCCAGCAGCTTAGATTTTGGATTCTACGGCAATCAGCCCCAGCATTTT	CASSLDFGFYGNQPQHF	-	17	-	TRBV7-2	TRBJ1-5
TGTGCCAGCAGCTTACAGGGCCACAATCAGCCCCAGCATTTT	CASSLQGHNQPQHF	few	14	-	TRBV7-2	TRBJ1-5
TGCGCCAGCAGCCAAGGTGTCAATCAGCCCCAGCATTTT	CASSQGVNQPQHF	once	13	-	TRBV4-3	TRBJ1-5
TGTGCCAGCAGCTTGGGACAGGTCGCCTATGGCTACACCTTC	CASSLGQVAYGYTF	-	14	TRBD1	TRBV7-2	TRBJ1-2
TGTGCCAGCAGCCCCACCCACAGGGGTGGAGAGACCCAGTACTTC	CASSPTHRGGETQYF	-	15	TRBD1	TRBV7-6	TRBJ2-5
TGTGCCAGCGTCCTAGGGTCTTCTTACAATGAGCAGTTCTTC	CASVLGSSYNEQFF	-	14	-	TRBV6-6	TRBJ2-1
TGTGCCAGTAGTATTGTGTACCAAGAGACCCAGTACTTC	CASSIVYQETQYF	-	13	-	TRBV19	TRBJ2-5
TGCGCCAGCGGGGGTAACAGAATCGGTCACGAAACCGTAAACATGAACACTGAAGCTTTCTTT	CASGGNRIGHETVNMNTEAFF	-	21	-	TRBV10-1	TRBJ1-1